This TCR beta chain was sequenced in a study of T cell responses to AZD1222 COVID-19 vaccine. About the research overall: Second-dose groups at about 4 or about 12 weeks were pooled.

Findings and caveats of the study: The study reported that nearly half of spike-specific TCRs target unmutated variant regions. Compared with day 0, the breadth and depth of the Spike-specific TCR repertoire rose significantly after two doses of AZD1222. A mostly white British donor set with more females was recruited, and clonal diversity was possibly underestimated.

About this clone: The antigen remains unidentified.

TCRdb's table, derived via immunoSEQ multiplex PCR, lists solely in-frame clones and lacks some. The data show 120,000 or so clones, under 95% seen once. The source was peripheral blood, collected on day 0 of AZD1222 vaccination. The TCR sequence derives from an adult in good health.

CDR3 region: CASSFPTGGYTEAFF. CDR3 DNA: TGTGCCAGCAGTTTCCCTACAGGGGGCTACACTGAAGCTTTCTTT. The chain couples TRBV6-5 to TRBJ1-1; TRBD1 aligns across 9 bases. This CDR3 is built from 15 residues. V shed 4 bases and J 3 bases; nucleotides not matched to a gene: 6. Germline assignment: CDR1 MNHEY and CDR2 SVGAGI.